This TCR beta chain is drawn from a study of cytomegalovirus exposure and HLA in healthy donors. Germline V gene data show CDR1 as MNHEY and CDR2 as SVGAGI. The CDR3 totals 14 residues. Both 60 Vbeta primers and 13 Jbeta primers went into the PCR. Measured with immunoSEQ multiplex PCR; TCRdb has only the in-frame clones, and not every one. The sample records roughly 130,000 clones, roughly 79% being singletons. What was sequenced was PBMCs. This chain uses TRBV6-5 with TRBJ1-3; 7 bases align to TRBD1. The source of this sequence is a boy younger than 10 in good health and CMV-seronegative. The CDR3 region is CGTGTESSGNTIYF. In DNA form, the CDR3 reads TGTGGGACCGGGACAGAGAGCTCTGGAAACACCATATATTTT.